This note documents a single TCR beta chain sequence. The sample originates from a study of technical replicates of blood from a few donors. Germline assignment: CDR1 SGDLS and CDR2 YYNGEE. V lost 4 bases to trimming and J lost 3 bases; unmatched junction nucleotides: 7. The CDR3 length is 16 residues. Clones were read by immunoSEQ multiplex PCR, and TCRdb kept only the in-frame ones, dropping some. The table lists around 69,000 clones, about 86% of them singletons. This receptor was obtained from a human donor in good health. Some clones in this sample may be carry-over from other donors' samples. Sequenced sample: PBMCs. This rearrangement joins TRBV9 to TRBJ2-3, with TRBD2 matching over 11 bases. CDR3 amino acids: CASSTTSGSLTDTQYF. CDR3 DNA: TGTGCCAGCAGCACCACTAGCGGGAGCTTGACAGATACGCAGTATTTT.